The following is a T cell receptor beta chain sequence with its context. Then a second PCR, running about 7 to 11 cycles, was carried out with a sample-barcoded 5' primer and a J-beta primer mix. TCRdb analysed the 5' RACE reads with MiXCR anew, one entry per CDR3 protein. The sample holds 700,000 to 850,000 distinct CDR3 sequences, roughly 53% seen once. Per the germline V gene, CDR1 is LGHNA and CDR2 is YNFKEQ. The J segment lost 1 base and the V segment lost 3 bases, leaving 10 bases of the junction unmatched. CDR3 length: 19 residues. This entry is derived from a study of blood T cells in healthy people across ages.

The V call is TRBV4-2, the J call TRBJ2-6, with 9 bases aligning to TRBD1. The sequence was obtained from a man older than 75 in good health. Sequences were obtained from blood. CDR3 DNA sequence: TGTGCCAGCAGCCACGACTCGGGGACAGGGAATTCTGGGGCCAACGTCCTGACTTTC. This sequence encodes CASSHDSGTGNSGANVLTF.